This T cell receptor (beta chain) stems from a study of graft-versus-host responses after intestinal transplantation. Study-level background: Transplantation in recipients was multivisceral, liver-intestinal, or isolated intestinal. Findings and limits, study-wide: The marrow of recipients harbored GvH clones, and ileum or blood showed some of them first.

Assay: immunoSEQ multiplex PCR; the TCRdb copy retains only in-frame clones and omits some. The profile shows roughly 100,000 clones, less than 90% of them singletons. Of note for this clone: Its antigen is unknown.

This TCR derives from a human donor who received an intestinal transplant. The sample was unstimulated CD4+ T cells sorted from spleen or lymph node cells, taken before intestinal transplant.

The CDR3 DNA reads TGTGCCAGCAGCACCCGGGACAGGGCCCCCTACGAGCAGTACTTC. Residues: CASSTRDRAPYEQYF. V gene TRBV11-1 combines with J gene TRBJ2-7; 9 nucleotides agree with TRBD1. There are 15 residues in the CDR3. Trimming removed 5 bases from V and 2 bases from J; junction bases left unmatched: 7. CDR1 and CDR2 (germline): SGHAT, FQDESV (reference sequence).